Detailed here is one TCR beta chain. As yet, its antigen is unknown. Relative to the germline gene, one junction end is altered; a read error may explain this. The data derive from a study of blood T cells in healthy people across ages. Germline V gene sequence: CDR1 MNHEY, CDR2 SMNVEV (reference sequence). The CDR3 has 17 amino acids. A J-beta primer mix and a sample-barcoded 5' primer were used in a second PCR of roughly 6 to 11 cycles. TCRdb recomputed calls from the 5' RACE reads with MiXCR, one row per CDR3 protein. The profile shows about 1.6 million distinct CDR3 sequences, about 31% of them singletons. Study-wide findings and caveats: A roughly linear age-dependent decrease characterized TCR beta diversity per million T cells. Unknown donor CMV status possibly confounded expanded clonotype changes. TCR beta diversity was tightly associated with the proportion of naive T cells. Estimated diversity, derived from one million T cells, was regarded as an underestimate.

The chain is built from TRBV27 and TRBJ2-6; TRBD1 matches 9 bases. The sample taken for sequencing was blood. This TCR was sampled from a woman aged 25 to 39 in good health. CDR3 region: CASSAAQGAPGANVRTF. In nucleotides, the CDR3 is TGTGCCAGCAGTGCAGCACAGGGGGCGCCCGGGGCCAACGTCCGGACTTTC.